This entry lists 19 T cell receptor beta chains sequenced from one sample in a study of graft-versus-host responses after intestinal transplantation. These receptors' targets are unknown. The table came from immunoSEQ multiplex PCR; TCRdb's copy has only in-frame clones and leaves some out. The table lists about 86,000 clones, around 89% of them singletons, with roughly 0.3% in the top ten. The sample here was unstimulated CD4+ T cells sorted from spleen or lymph node cells, taken before transplant. The receptors shown here come from a human donor who was the organ donor for an intestinal transplant.

As regards this clone: The sample contains more than one DNA sequence encoding this CDR3. The genes are TRBV7-9 and TRBJ1-1, with D uncertain. V dropped 3 bases and J dropped 0 bases, with 8 bases sitting between them. Per germline, CDR1 SEHNR and CDR2 FQNEAQ (reference sequence). The length of the CDR3 is 14 residues. CDR3: CASSLQALNTEAFF. The CDR3 coding sequence is TGTGCCAGCAGCTTGCAAGCCCTGAACACTGAAGCTTTCTTT.

This clone appeared once. J is TRBJ2-1 and V is TRBV11-2, with a weak D call TRBD1 (6 bases). Germline V gene data show CDR1 as SGHAT and CDR2 as FQNNGV. V lost 3 bases, J lost 7 bases, and 19 bases lay in between. CDR3 length: 16 amino acids. The CDR3, as DNA: TGTGCCAGCAGCTTCGATAGGGGGACCGTGAGAAATGAGCAGTTCTTC. Amino acids: CASSFDRGTVRNEQFF.

The chain uses TRBV19 and TRBJ2-2, with 9 bases lining up with TRBD1. V dropped 6 bases and J dropped 7; count of bases not matched to a gene: 12. The CDR3 length is 16 residues. In germline, CDR1 is LNHDA, CDR2 SQIVND (reference sequence). CDR3 protein: CASRPRDRERDGELFF. As DNA, the CDR3 is TGTGCCAGTAGGCCCCGGGACAGGGAGAGGGACGGGGAGCTGTTTTTT.

The rearrangement uses TRBV4-1 and TRBJ2-4, with D unresolved. The CDR3 contains 11 residues. Germline V gene data show CDR1 as MGHRA and CDR2 as YSYEKL. V was cut by 3 bases and J by 6 bases, with 3 bases left in between. CDR3 sequence (DNA): TGCGCCAGCAGCCATAGAAACATTCAGTACTTC. Translation: CASSHRNIQYF.

This clone showed up just once. This chain links TRBV28 with TRBJ2-7; D is undetermined. CDR3 size: 15 residues. Trimming pared 2 bases from V and 0 bases from J, leaving 11 bases between. Germline loops: CDR1 MDHEN, CDR2 SYDVKM. CDR3 coding DNA: TGTGCCAGCAGTTTAGGTCTAGTCCCCTCCTACGAGCAGTACTTC. Amino acid sequence: CASSLGLVPSYEQYF.

This chain connects TRBV11-3 to TRBJ2-1; 9 bases match TRBD2. Unmatched junction bases numbered 14, after V lost 1 base and J lost 4 bases. This CDR3 region has 19 residues. From germline, CDR1 is SGHNT and CDR2 YENEEA. The CDR3: CASSLVSGGPSGAYNEQFF. DNA of the CDR3: TGTGCCAGCAGCTTAGTATCGGGCGGGCCTAGCGGGGCTTACAATGAGCAGTTCTTC.

V and J are TRBV19 and TRBJ2-7; 11 bases are shared with TRBD2. Germline V gene data show CDR1 as LNHDA and CDR2 as SQIVND (reference sequence). This CDR3 comprises 17 residues. With 5 bases clipped from V and 2 bases from J, the junction kept 11 bases outside the gene matches. The CDR3 is CASSFRLAGQPPYEQYF. The CDR3, as DNA: TGTGCCAGTAGTTTTCGACTAGCGGGACAACCGCCCTACGAGCAGTACTTC.

This clone has a handful of counts. V is TRBV18 and J is TRBJ2-1; D is undetermined. V was trimmed by 3 bases and J by 8 bases, leaving 11 bases between them. CDR3 length: 13 amino acids. The germline CDR1 and CDR2 sequences are KGHSH and LQKENI. CDR3 in DNA: TGTGCCAGCTCACCGAGAACCGTCCATGAGCAGTTCTTC. The encoded protein is CASSPRTVHEQFF.

The rearrangement links TRBV30 to TRBJ2-7, with 10 bases matching TRBD1. V shed 3 bases and J 1 base; nucleotides not matched to a gene: 6. From germline, CDR1 is GTSNPN and CDR2 SVGIG (reference sequence). The CDR3 sequence is 15 residues long. CDR3: CAWRSKGQGSYEQYF. Here the CDR3 DNA reads TGTGCCTGGAGATCAAAGGGACAGGGGTCCTACGAGCAGTACTTC.

The chain combines TRBV7-2 with TRBJ2-3; D is perhaps TRBD2 (7 bases). Trimming stripped 5 bases from V and 0 bases from J, with 12 bases between. Per germline, CDR1 SGHTA and CDR2 FQGNSA. This CDR3 has 15 amino acids. The CDR3 DNA reads TGTGCCAGCAGCCCCGGGGGGCCTAGCACAGATACGCAGTATTTT. This sequence encodes CASSPGGPSTDTQYF. Filled out from reference TRBV7-2 and TRBJ2-3, the complete variable domain reads GAGVSQSPSNKVTEKGKDVELRCDPISGHTALYWYRQSLGQGLEFLIYFQGNSAPDKSGLPSDRFSAERTGGSVSTLTIQRTQQEDSAVYLCASSPGGPSTDTQYFGPGTRLTVL.

This chain joins TRBV28 and TRBJ2-7; D unclear. V gave up 7 bases and J gave up 0 bases, with 10 bases separating them. The CDR3 sequence is 13 residues long. The germline V gene encodes CDR1 MDHEN and CDR2 SYDVKM. This CDR3 is CASTQRPSYEQYF. Here the CDR3 DNA reads TGTGCCAGCACACAGAGACCCTCCTACGAGCAGTACTTC.

V and J are TRBV10-3 and TRBJ1-1; 9 bases map to TRBD1. From germline, CDR1 is ENHRY and CDR2 SYGVKD. The CDR3 spans 14 residues. With V trimmed by 6 bases and J by 6 bases, 8 bases remained unmatched. CDR3: CAISAWTGDAEAFF. CDR3 nucleotide sequence: TGTGCCATCAGCGCATGGACAGGGGACGCTGAAGCTTTCTTT.

V and J are TRBV19 and TRBJ2-7, with 9 bases that match TRBD1. J gave up 4 bases and V 1 base, and 5 bases lay outside the gene matches. The CDR3 is 15 residues long. CDR1 is LNHDA and CDR2 is SQIVND in the germline V gene (reference sequence). The CDR3 bases are TGTGCCAGTAGTATAGGGACAGGGGTAGGGTACGAGCAGTACTTC. It yields the protein CASSIGTGVGYEQYF.

This rearrangement joins TRBV11-2 to TRBJ2-7; D might be TRBD1 (6 bases). The V end lost 2 bases, the J end lost 3 bases, and 14 bases lay between the germline ends. The CDR3 has 15 amino acids. CDR1 is SGHAT, CDR2 FQNNGV, per germline. The CDR3 reads CASSLRGSHSYEQYF. CDR3 DNA: TGTGCCAGCAGCTTAAGGGGGAGCCATAGCTACGAGCAGTACTTC.

This clone is a singleton in its sample. The chain has TRBV7-4 and TRBJ1-1; unclear D gene. Germline values: CDR1 SGHVT, CDR2 SQSDAQ. V lost 5 bases, J lost 1 base, and 11 bases lay in between. The CDR3 covers 14 residues. The CDR3 spells CASSRLPGNTEAFF. CDR3 nucleotides: TGTGCCAGCAGCCGTCTCCCGGGGAACACTGAAGCTTTCTTT.

The chain carries TRBV27 and TRBJ1-1, with D hard to call. V shed 3 bases and J shed 1 base, with 9 bases lying between them. CDR3 length: 14 residues. Germline loops: CDR1 MNHEY, CDR2 SMNVEV (reference sequence). The DNA for the CDR3 is TGTGCCAGCAGTTTTAAGGGAGGGAACACTGAAGCTTTCTTT. It yields the protein CASSFKGGNTEAFF.

The chain couples TRBV21-1 to TRBJ2-1; TRBD2, the table's D call, lacks a check against the DNA. TRBV21-1 is classified as a pseudogene. This CDR3 is built from 17 residues. The CDR3 spells CASSTDPGTRPYNEQFF. The DNA of the CDR3 is TGTGCCAGCAGCACGGATCCCGGGACTAGACCATACAATGAGCAGTTCTTC.

V and J are TRBV19 and TRBJ1-2, with 12 bases aligning to TRBD1. The V segment lost 7 bases and the J segment 3 bases; nucleotides outside the gene matches: 6. Germline CDR1 is LNHDA and CDR2 is SQIVND (reference sequence). This CDR3 is built from 15 residues. Here the CDR3 reads CASMGRDRGHYGYTF. In DNA form, the CDR3 reads TGTGCCAGTATGGGGCGGGACAGGGGGCACTATGGCTACACCTTC.

This clone was recorded a few times. CDR3 DNA sequence: TGTGCCAGCAGCTTCGGACTAGCGGGACGCTACGAGCAGTACTTC. Translated, it gives CASSFGLAGRYEQYF. This sequence joins TRBV5-6 and TRBJ2-7, with 12 bases fitting TRBD2. CDR1 and CDR2 from the germline V gene are SGHDT and YYEEEE. CDR3 size: 15 residues. V trimming: 2 bases; J trimming: 3 bases; junction bases outside the gene matches: 3.